This T cell receptor (beta chain) is from a study of tumor T cells in aggressive B-cell lymphoma. Data came from immunoSEQ multiplex PCR; TCRdb stores just in-frame clones and leaves some out. The table lists 2,000 or so clones, 90% of them singletons, with approximately 3.2% in the top ten. This sequence originates from an adult with diffuse large B cell lymphoma. Source material: tumor tissue.

The CDR3 sequence is CASSTRDSGANVLTF. The CDR3 bases are TGCGCCAGCAGTACTAGAGACTCTGGGGCCAACGTCCTGACTTTC. This chain links TRBV5-1 with TRBJ2-6, with D possibly being TRBD2 (5 bases). Germline loops: CDR1 SGHRS, CDR2 YFSETQ. V was trimmed by 5 bases and J by 0 bases, leaving 9 bases between them. The CDR3 runs 15 residues.